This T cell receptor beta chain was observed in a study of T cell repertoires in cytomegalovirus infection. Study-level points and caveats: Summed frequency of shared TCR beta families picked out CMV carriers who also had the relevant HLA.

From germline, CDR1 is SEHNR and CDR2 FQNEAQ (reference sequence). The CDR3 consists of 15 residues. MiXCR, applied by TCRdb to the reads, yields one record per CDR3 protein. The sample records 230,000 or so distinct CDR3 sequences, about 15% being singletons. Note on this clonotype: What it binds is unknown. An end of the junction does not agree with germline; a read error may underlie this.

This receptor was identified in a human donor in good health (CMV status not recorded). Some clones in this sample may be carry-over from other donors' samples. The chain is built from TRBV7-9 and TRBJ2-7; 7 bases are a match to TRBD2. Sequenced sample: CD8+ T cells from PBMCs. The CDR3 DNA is TGTGCCAGCAGCTTACTTCCCCGGGGGGACTACAAGCAGTACTTC. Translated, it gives CASSLLPRGDYKQYF. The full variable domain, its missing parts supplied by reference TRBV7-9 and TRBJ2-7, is DTGVSQNPRHKITKRGQNVTFRCDPISEHNRLYWYRQTLGQGPEFLTYFQNEAQLEKSRLLSDRFSAERPKGSFSTLEIQRTEQGDSAMYLCASSLLPRGDYKQYFGPGTRLTVT.